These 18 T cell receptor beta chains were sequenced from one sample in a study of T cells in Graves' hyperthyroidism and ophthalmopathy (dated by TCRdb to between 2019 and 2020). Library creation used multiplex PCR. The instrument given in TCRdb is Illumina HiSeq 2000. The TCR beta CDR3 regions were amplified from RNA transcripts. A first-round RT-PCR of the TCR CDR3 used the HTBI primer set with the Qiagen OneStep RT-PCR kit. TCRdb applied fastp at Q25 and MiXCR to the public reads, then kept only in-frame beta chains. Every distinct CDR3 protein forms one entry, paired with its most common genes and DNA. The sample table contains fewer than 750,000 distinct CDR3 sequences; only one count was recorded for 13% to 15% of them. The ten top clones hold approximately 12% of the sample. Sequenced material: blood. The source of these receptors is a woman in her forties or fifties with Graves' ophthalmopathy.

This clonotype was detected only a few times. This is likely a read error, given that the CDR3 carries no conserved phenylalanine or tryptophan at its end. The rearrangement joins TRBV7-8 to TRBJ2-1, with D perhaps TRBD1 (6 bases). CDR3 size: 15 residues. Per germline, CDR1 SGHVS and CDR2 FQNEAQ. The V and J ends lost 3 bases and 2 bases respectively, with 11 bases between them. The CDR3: CASSFQGPPYNEQFL. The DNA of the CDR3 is TGTGCCAGCAGCTTCCAGGGGCCTCCCTACAATGAGCAGTTCCTC.

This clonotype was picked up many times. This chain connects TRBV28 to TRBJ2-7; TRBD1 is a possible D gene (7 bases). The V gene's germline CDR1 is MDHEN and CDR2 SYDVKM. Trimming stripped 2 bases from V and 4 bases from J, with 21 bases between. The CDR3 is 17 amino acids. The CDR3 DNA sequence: TGTGCCAGCAGTTTACCCCTCCCGCAGGCGGGACAGTACGAGCAGTACTTC. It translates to CASSLPLPQAGQYEQYF.

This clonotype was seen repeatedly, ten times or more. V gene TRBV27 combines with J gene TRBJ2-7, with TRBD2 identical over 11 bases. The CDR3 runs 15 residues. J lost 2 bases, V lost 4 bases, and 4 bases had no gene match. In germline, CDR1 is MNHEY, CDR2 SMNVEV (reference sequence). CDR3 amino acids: CASSSWTSGPYEQYF. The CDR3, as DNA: TGTGCCAGCAGTTCCTGGACTAGCGGGCCCTACGAGCAGTACTTC.

CDR3 coding DNA: TGTGCCAGCAGCATAAGGGGACAGGGCGGTGAAAAACTGTTTTTT. As protein: CASSIRGQGGEKLFF. The gene calls are TRBV16 and TRBJ1-4; 9 nucleotides line up with TRBD1. CDR1 is KGHSY and CDR2 is FQNENV in the germline V gene. The J segment lost 7 bases and the V segment lost 5 bases, leaving 8 bases of the junction unmatched. The CDR3 has 15 residues.

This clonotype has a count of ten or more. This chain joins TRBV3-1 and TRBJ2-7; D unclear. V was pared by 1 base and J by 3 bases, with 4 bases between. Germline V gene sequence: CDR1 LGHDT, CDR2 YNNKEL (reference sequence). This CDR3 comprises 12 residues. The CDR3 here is CASSQALYEQYF. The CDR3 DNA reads TGTGCCAGCAGCCAAGCCCTCTACGAGCAGTACTTC.

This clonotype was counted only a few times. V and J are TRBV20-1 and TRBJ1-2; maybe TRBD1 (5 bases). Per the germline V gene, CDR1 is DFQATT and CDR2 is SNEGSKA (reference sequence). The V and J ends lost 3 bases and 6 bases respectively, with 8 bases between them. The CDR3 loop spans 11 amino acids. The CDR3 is CSASRGNGYTF. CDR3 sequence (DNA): TGCAGTGCTAGTCGGGGGAATGGCTACACCTTC.

The DNA of the CDR3 is TGTGCCTGGAGTCTCCGGCCTGGGGCCAACGTCCTGACTTTC. Its translation is CAWSLRPGANVLTF. The chain recombines TRBV30 with TRBJ2-6; D gene ambiguous. V dropped 2 bases and J dropped 2 bases, with 7 bases sitting between them. Germline V gives CDR1 GTSNPN, CDR2 SVGIG (reference sequence). This CDR3 is built from 14 residues.

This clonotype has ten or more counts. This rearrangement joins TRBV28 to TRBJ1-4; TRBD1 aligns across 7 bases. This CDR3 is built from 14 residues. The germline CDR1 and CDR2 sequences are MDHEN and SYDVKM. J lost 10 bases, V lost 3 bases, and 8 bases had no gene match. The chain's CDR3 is CASSLRQGMGKLFF. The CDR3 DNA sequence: TGTGCCAGCAGTTTGAGACAGGGAATGGGAAAACTGTTTTTT.

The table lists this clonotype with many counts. The DNA of the CDR3 is TGTGCCAGCAGCTTTCCAGGGCAAGGCTACACCTTC. This translates into CASSFPGQGYTF. The rearrangement uses TRBV7-2 and TRBJ1-2; D possibly corresponds to TRBD1 (5 bases). Germline V gene sequence: CDR1 SGHTA, CDR2 FQGNSA. Trimming stripped 3 bases from V and 8 bases from J, with 10 bases between. This CDR3 has 12 residues.

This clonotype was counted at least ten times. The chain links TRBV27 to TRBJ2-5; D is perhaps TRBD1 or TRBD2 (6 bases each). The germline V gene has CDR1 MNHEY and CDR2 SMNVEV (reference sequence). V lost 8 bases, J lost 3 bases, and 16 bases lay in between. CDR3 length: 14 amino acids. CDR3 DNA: TGTGCCAGCGCCGGGGGCGGCAAGGAAGAGACCCAGTACTTC. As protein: CASAGGGKEETQYF.

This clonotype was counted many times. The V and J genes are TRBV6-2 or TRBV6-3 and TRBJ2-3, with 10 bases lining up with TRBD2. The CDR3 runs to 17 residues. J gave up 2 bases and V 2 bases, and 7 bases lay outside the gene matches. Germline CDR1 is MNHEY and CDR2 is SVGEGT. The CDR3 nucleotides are TGTGCCAGCAGTTACGTCGGACTAGCGGTGATCACAGATACGCAGTATTTT. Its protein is CASSYVGLAVITDTQYF.

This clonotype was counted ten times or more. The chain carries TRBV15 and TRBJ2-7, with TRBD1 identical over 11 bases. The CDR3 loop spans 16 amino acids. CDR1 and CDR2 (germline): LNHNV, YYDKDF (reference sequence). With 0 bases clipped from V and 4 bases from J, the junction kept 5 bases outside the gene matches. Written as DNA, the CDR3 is TGTGCCACCAGCAGAGATGCGGGACAGGGGGTATACGAGCAGTACTTC. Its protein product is CATSRDAGQGVYEQYF.

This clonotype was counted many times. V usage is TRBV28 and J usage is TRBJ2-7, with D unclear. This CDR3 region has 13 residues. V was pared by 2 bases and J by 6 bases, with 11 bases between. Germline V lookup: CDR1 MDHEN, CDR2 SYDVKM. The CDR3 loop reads CASSLESGPEQYF. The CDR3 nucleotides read TGTGCCAGCAGTTTAGAGTCAGGTCCCGAGCAGTACTTC.

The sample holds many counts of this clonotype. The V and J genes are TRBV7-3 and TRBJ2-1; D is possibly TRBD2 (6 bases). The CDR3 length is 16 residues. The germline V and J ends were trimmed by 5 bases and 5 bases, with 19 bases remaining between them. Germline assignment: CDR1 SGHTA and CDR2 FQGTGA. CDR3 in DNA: TGTGCCAGCAGCCGTGATGCACTCCGGGGGAACAATGAGCAGTTCTTC. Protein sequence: CASSRDALRGNNEQFF.

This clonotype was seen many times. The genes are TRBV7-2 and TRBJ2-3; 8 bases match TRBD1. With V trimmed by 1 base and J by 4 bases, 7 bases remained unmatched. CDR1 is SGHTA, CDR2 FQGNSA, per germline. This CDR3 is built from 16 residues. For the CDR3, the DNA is TGTGCCAGCAGCTTAGTCGGACAGGGTGGCGCAGATACGCAGTATTTT. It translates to CASSLVGQGGADTQYF.

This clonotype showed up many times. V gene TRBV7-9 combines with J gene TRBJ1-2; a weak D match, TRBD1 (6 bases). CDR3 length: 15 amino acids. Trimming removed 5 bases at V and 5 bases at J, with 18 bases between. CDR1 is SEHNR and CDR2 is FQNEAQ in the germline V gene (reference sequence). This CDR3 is CASSLIGTRVYGYTF. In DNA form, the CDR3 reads TGTGCCAGCAGCCTGATTGGGACAAGAGTTTATGGCTACACCTTC.

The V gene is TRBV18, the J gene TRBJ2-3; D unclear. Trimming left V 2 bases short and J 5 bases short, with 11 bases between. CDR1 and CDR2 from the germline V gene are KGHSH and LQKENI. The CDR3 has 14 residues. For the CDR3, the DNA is TGTGCCAGCTCACCAATCAGGCCAATAGATACGCAGTATTTT. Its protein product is CASSPIRPIDTQYF. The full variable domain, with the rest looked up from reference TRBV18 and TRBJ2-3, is NAGVMQNPRHLVRRRGQEARLRCSPMKGHSHVYWYRQLPEEGLKFMVYLQKENIIDESGMPKERFSAEFPKEGPSILRIQQVVRGDSAAYFCASSPIRPIDTQYFGPGTRLTVL.

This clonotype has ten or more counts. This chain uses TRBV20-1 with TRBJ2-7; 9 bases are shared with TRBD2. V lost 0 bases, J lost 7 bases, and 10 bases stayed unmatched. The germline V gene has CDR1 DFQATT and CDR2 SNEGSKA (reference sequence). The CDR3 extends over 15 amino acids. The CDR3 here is CSARETGSGRYEQYF. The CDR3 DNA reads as TGCAGTGCTAGAGAAACTGGGAGCGGGAGGTATGAGCAGTACTTC.